This T cell receptor (beta chain) derives from a study of blood T cell repertoires in COVID-19 (dated by TCRdb to 2018 to 2021). Describing the broader study: Samples covering the acute and convalescent phases of COVID-19 were provided by collaborators in the United States, Italy and Spain. A freely available public database, intended as a resource for researchers studying the immune response to SARS-CoV-2, is where the repertoires were released. Samples came from the ongoing ImmuneRACE study (first 160 participants) plus 1,254 subjects from 6 global collaborators. A de-identified subject ID, COVID-19 status, age in years and sex were almost always included in the sample metadata. The material from the prospective study consisted of cDNA or gDNA derived from T cells, B-cell-depleted T cells, or PBMCs. Where HLA class I and class II types were available, the types were taken from metadata supplied by the sample provider, not from assay-based typing. Subjects who had been exposed to COVID-19, were actively infected with it, or had recovered from it provided the deeply sampled blood TCRbeta repertoires that made up the dataset.

Results and caveats for the whole study, not just this receptor: How much clinical and demographic metadata was included differed by source and by participant, and the metadata was provided uncurated.

Of note for this clone: The clone's antigen remains unknown. No much larger clone is present one base from it, and per-base qualities are unavailable.

TCRbeta CDR3 regions were amplified from genomic DNA using the immunoSEQ Assay, a bias-controlled multiplex PCR. In the paper's pipeline: The number of nucleated cells in each sample was estimated by amplification of reference gene primers within the assay. To quantify the absolute abundance of each unique TCRbeta CDR3 rearrangement, sequence reads were collapsed and filtered. For each sample, productive Simpson clonality was calculated as the square root of Simpson's diversity index across productive rearrangements. TCRdb holds this immuneACCESS table with in-frame rearrangements only. Some clones are missing; in checked studies, unresolved V genes explain under half, and the rest has no known cause. V, J and clone size are those of that table, while D and trimming were read from the DNA. A total of 290,000 or so clones appear in this sample, about nine tenths of them only once. Jointly, the top ten make up 2% to 3% of the sample.

Collaborating institutions collected whole blood in K2EDTA tubes following their own protocols. For TCRbeta analysis, collaborators shipped samples in one of three forms: frozen whole blood, isolated PBMCs, or DNA extracted from either of those sample types. Trimming takes 11 bases from V and 6 bases from J, and the germline ends sit 16 bases apart. Measured from the cysteine to the phenylalanine, the CDR3 is 13 residues long. Only the CDR3 region is kept as DNA, spanning 39 bases read in frame from base 1. The germline V gene sets CDR1 to MDHEN and CDR2 to SYDVKM. What was sequenced was peripheral blood. This receptor was obtained from a man younger than 35 with active or convalescent COVID-19. Recombination connected TRBV28 to TRBJ2-2, with TRBD1 perhaps the D gene, on 7 matching bases. The bases read TGTGCCGGGGGGACAGTGGGCGCCGGGGAGCTGTTTTTT. Its protein reads: CAGGTVGAGELFF.